These T cell receptor beta chains were read from a single sample in a study of cytomegalovirus exposure and HLA in healthy donors. Repertoires were generated with immunoSEQ multiplex PCR, while TCRdb's copy carries only in-frame clones and drops some. The profile shows approximately 200,000 clones, 65% to 90% of them singletons. Sequencing was performed on PBMCs. These receptors were collected from a girl aged 10 to 17 in good health and CMV-seronegative. Each CDR3 is given with its conserved first and last residue. D genes are given only for firm matches. Clone size is given for some rows only: seen once, a few or many times, or a class if the clone is expanded.

D	size	V	J	DNA	CDR3
-	once	TRBV27	TRBJ2-7	TGTGCCAGCAGCACCCTATCATCCTACGAGCAGTACTTC	CASSTLSSYEQYF
-	-	TRBV28	TRBJ1-3	TGTGCCAGCAGCCAAGTGGGGGGGGGTGGAAACACCATATATTTT	CASSQVGGGGNTIYF
TRBD1	-	TRBV25-1	TRBJ2-2	TGTGCCAGCAGTTCCGGGACAGTGAACACCGGGGAGCTGTTTTTT	CASSSGTVNTGELFF
TRBD1	-	TRBV5-1	TRBJ2-6	TGCGCCAGCGGGACAGGGGGCCCTGGGGCCAACGTCCTGACTTTC	CASGTGGPGANVLTF
-	once	TRBV10-1	TRBJ2-1	TGCGCCAGCAGTGACGGGTTAAGTCGTGGTTCCTACAATGAGCAGTTCTTC	CASSDGLSRGSYNEQFF
-	once	TRBV6-5	TRBJ1-2	TGTGCCAGCAGTCCTGGGCGGGCGGGCTACACCTTC	CASSPGRAGYTF
-	-	TRBV28	TRBJ2-3	TGTGCCAGCAGTTTGGCACAGGGATACACAGATACGCAGTATTTT	CASSLAQGYTDTQYF
-	once	TRBV30	TRBJ2-3	TGTGCCTGGAGGACGCCAGGGGCAGATACGCAGTATTTT	CAWRTPGADTQYF
TRBD1	-	TRBV29-1	TRBJ1-1	TGCAGCGTTGAAGCCGGCAGGGGGCTAGCTTTCTTT	CSVEAGRGLAFF
-	-	TRBV27	TRBJ2-7	TGTGCCAGCAGTTTTTTACGGGGAGTGAAATCCTCCTACGAGCAGTACTTC	CASSFLRGVKSSYEQYF
TRBD1	-	TRBV6-5	TRBJ2-7	TGTGCCAGCAGTTACCGACAGGGGAAAAAGGGCTACGAGCAGTACTTC	CASSYRQGKKGYEQYF
-	-	TRBV20-1	TRBJ1-1	TGCAGTGCTAGAGATAGCCCTGAAGCTTTCTTT	CSARDSPEAFF
-	-	TRBV4-2	TRBJ1-1	TGTGCCAGCAGCCAAGAACAGAACACTGAAGCTTTCTTT	CASSQEQNTEAFF
-	-	TRBV11-2	TRBJ1-4	TGTGCCAGCAGCGACATACACGGGGGTACTAATGAAAAACTGTTTTTT	CASSDIHGGTNEKLFF
TRBD1	few	TRBV19	TRBJ2-1	TGTGCCAGTAGTATAGAAACTTGGACAGGGAATGAGCAGTTCTTC	CASSIETWTGNEQFF
-	-	TRBV14	TRBJ1-5	TGTGCCAGCAGCCAAGATTATCAGGCCCAGCATTTT	CASSQDYQAQHF
-	-	TRBV9	TRBJ1-2	TGTGCCAGCAGCGTAGAGATCAGGGACTATGGCTACACCTTC	CASSVEIRDYGYTF
TRBD1	-	TRBV28	TRBJ2-7	TGTGCCAGCAGTCACCGACGGGGACAGGGTCGAAATTCCTACGAGCAGTACTTC	CASSHRRGQGRNSYEQYF
TRBD1	-	TRBV10-1	TRBJ2-1	TGCGCCAGCAGTGAGTTTTCAGGGGGCTCCTACAATGAGCAGTTCTTC	CASSEFSGGSYNEQFF
-	-	TRBV6-5	TRBJ1-3	TGTGCCAGCAGTTACTCGAATGGTCAGTCTGGAAACACCATATATTTT	CASSYSNGQSGNTIYF
TRBD2	-	TRBV4-1	TRBJ2-7	TGCGCCAGCAGCCAACTAGCGGGAGGGCTGTTCCCCTACGAGCAGTACTTC	CASSQLAGGLFPYEQYF
-	-	TRBV18	TRBJ2-2	TGTGCCAGCCCTCACCAGACACGTTTCGGGGAGCTGTTTTTT	CASPHQTRFGELFF
TRBD1	once	TRBV6-5	TRBJ1-2	TGTGCCAGCAGGCACACTCAGGGGGCGACTGGCTACACCTTC	CASRHTQGATGYTF
-	-	TRBV18	TRBJ2-7	TGTGCCAGCTCACCTACAGGGGGGGGCTACGAGCAGTACTTC	CASSPTGGGYEQYF
TRBD2	-	TRBV28	TRBJ2-3	TGTGCCAGCAGCCTAAGGCGGCTAGCGGGGGGTCCTAGCACAGATACGCAGTATTTT	CASSLRRLAGGPSTDTQYF
TRBD1	-	TRBV7-9	TRBJ1-2	TGTGCCAGCAGCTCGGGGACAGGGGGCTCTAACTATGGCTACACCTTC	CASSSGTGGSNYGYTF
-	-	TRBV6-5	TRBJ1-4	TGTGCCAGCAGTTACTCCGCAGGGAACAAAAAACTGTTTTTT	CASSYSAGNKKLFF
TRBD1	-	TRBV27	TRBJ1-2	TGTGCCAGCAGCCTACAGGGGTTCCTTGGTGGCTACACCTTC	CASSLQGFLGGYTF
TRBD2	-	TRBV7-9	TRBJ2-3	TGTGCCAGCAGCTTGGTAGCGGGAGGTGCAGGAGATACGCAGTATTTT	CASSLVAGGAGDTQYF
-	once	TRBV6-5	TRBJ2-1	TGTGCCAGCAGGAGCAGGGGATTACCCCCGGGGGAGCAGTTCTTC	CASRSRGLPPGEQFF
-	-	TRBV28	TRBJ1-1	TGTGCCAGCAGTTTAGCAGGGGCTATGAACACTGAAGCTTTCTTT	CASSLAGAMNTEAFF
-	-	TRBV4-3	TRBJ2-3	TGCGCCAGCAGCCAAGAGGTGAGGGCAGATACGCAGTATTTT	CASSQEVRADTQYF
-	-	TRBV19	TRBJ1-2	TGTGCCAGCAGTGACAGGCCCCGAAACTATGGCTACACCTTC	CASSDRPRNYGYTF
-	-	TRBV2	TRBJ2-3	TGTGCCAGCTCCTCGGTTAACACAGATACGCAGTATTTT	CASSSVNTDTQYF
-	once	TRBV11-3	TRBJ2-1	TGTGCCAGCAGCTTACTTTCCGGGGGAGCCAATGAGCAGTTCTTC	CASSLLSGGANEQFF
-	-	TRBV14	TRBJ2-7	TGTGCCAGCAGCCGTGGTCAAGGGGGCGAGCAGTACTTC	CASSRGQGGEQYF
-	-	TRBV18	TRBJ2-3	TGTGCCAGCTGCGCAGGGGGCACAGATACGCAGTATTTT	CASCAGGTDTQYF
TRBD2	-	TRBV5-1	TRBJ2-5	TGCGCCAGCAGCTCAAGTCCGGGGGGTTTTCAAGAGACCCAGTACTTC	CASSSSPGGFQETQYF
-	-	TRBV11-3	TRBJ2-3	TGTGCCAGCAGCTCTTTCTCGACAGATACGCAGTATTTT	CASSSFSTDTQYF
TRBD1	-	TRBV2	TRBJ1-2	TGTGCCAGCAGTCCGGGACAGGGTAACCCCATTGATTACGGCTACACCTTC	CASSPGQGNPIDYGYTF
TRBD1	-	TRBV5-6	TRBJ2-7	TGTGCCAGCAGCTTGAGGGGGCTACTCTACGAGCAGTACTTC	CASSLRGLLYEQYF
-	-	TRBV28	TRBJ1-4	TGTGCCAGCAGTCTTCAGGGAATTAATGAAAAACTGTTTTTT	CASSLQGINEKLFF
TRBD1	-	TRBV10-1	TRBJ1-6	TGCGCCAGCACCCTAAAACCACCGGGACAGGGGGAAGGACCCCTCCACTTT	CASTLKPPGQGEGPLHF
TRBD1	-	TRBV9	TRBJ1-2	TGTGCCAGCAGCCTACTCGGGACAGGGTATGGCTACACCTTC	CASSLLGTGYGYTF
TRBD1	few	TRBV6-6	TRBJ2-4	TGTGCCAGCAGTACACCGGGACAGGGGTCTAAAAACATTCAGTACTTC	CASSTPGQGSKNIQYF
-	-	TRBV27	TRBJ1-2	TGTGCCAGCAGTGCCGCCTGGACAGTTTATGGCTACACCTTC	CASSAAWTVYGYTF
-	-	TRBV7-6	TRBJ1-2	TGTGCCAGCAGCTTAGGGACAGCTAACTATGGCTACACCTTC	CASSLGTANYGYTF
-	-	TRBV28	TRBJ1-4	TGTGCCAGCAGTTTAGACGGGAGAGGGCTGTTTTTT	CASSLDGRGLFF
-	-	TRBV4-1	TRBJ1-1	TGCGCCAGCAGCCAAGGAGCGAACACTGAAGCTTTCTTT	CASSQGANTEAFF
TRBD2	-	TRBV4-1	TRBJ2-7	TGCGCCAGCAGCCAACGGGGACTAACTAATAGCCATCTTCCCTACGAGCAGTACTTC	CASSQRGLTNSHLPYEQYF
-	-	TRBV7-9	TRBJ2-7	TGTGCCAGCAGTAGAGATACTTCCTACGAGCAGTACTTC	CASSRDTSYEQYF
TRBD2	-	TRBV5-1	TRBJ2-2	TGCGCCAGTCGGCTAGCGGGAGGGCACACCGGGGAGCTGTTTTTT	CASRLAGGHTGELFF
TRBD2	-	TRBV2	TRBJ2-2	TGTGCCAGCCGACTAGCGGGAGACACCGGGGAGCTGTTTTTT	CASRLAGDTGELFF
-	-	TRBV7-9	TRBJ1-1	TGTGCCAGCAAGAAAGGCGGTGTTGAAGCTTTCTTT	CASKKGGVEAFF
-	-	TRBV18	TRBJ2-7	TGTGCCAGCTCACTACAGGGTCCCTACGAGCAGTACTTC	CASSLQGPYEQYF
TRBD1	many	TRBV2	TRBJ2-2	TGTGCCAGCAGAGAGCAATACAGGGGGCTGACCGGGGAGCTGTTTTTT	CASREQYRGLTGELFF
-	once	TRBV19	TRBJ1-1	TGTGCCAGTAGTATCCCGGGCGGACAAAAGAACACTGAAGCTTTCTTT	CASSIPGGQKNTEAFF
-	-	TRBV7-9	TRBJ2-5	TGTGCCAGCAGCTTGAGAGGCACGTTCCAAGAGACCCAGTACTTC	CASSLRGTFQETQYF
-	-	TRBV5-4	TRBJ2-5	TGTGCCAGCACTAGGGGGTCAGAGACCCAGTACTTC	CASTRGSETQYF